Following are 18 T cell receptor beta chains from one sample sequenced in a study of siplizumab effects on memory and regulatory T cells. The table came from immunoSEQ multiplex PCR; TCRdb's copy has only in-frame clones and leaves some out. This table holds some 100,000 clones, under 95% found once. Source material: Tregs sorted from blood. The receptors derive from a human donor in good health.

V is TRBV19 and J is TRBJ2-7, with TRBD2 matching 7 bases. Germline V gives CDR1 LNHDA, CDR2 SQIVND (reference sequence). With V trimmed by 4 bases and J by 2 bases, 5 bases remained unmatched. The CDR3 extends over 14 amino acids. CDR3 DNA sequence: TGTGCCAGTAGTACCCTAGCGGCAGCCTACGAGCAGTACTTC. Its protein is CASSTLAAAYEQYF.

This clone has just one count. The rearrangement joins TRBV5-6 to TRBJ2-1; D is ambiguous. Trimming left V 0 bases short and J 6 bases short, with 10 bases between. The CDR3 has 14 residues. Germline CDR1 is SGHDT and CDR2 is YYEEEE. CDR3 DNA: TGTGCCAGCAGCTTGGGACACCTATTCAATGAGCAGTTCTTC. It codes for CASSLGHLFNEQFF.

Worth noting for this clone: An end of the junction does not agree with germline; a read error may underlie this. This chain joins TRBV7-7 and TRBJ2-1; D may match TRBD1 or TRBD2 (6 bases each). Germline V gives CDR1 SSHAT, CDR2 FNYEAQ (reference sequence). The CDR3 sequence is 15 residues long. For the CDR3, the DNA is TGTGCTAGCAGCTTAGTAGGGGGGTTTGGCAATGAGCAGTTCTTC. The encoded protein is CASSLVGGFGNEQFF.

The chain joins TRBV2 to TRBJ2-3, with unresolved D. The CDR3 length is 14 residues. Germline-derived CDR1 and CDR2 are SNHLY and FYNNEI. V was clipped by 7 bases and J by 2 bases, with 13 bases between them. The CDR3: CASKALHSTDTQYF. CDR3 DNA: TGTGCCAGCAAGGCACTCCACTCCACAGATACGCAGTATTTT.

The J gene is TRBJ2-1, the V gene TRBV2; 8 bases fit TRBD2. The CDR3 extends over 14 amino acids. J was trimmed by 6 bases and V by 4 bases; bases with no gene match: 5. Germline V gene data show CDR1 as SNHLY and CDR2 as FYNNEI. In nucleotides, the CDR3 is TGTGCCAGCAGTGGGGGGACTAGTCTCAATGAGCAGTTCTTC. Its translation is CASSGGTSLNEQFF.

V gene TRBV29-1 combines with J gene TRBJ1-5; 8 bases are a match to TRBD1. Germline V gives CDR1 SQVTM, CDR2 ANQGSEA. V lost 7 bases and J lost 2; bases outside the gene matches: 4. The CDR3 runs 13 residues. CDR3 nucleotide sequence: TGCAGCGCCGGACAGGGAGGCAATCAGCCCCAGCATTTT. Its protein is CSAGQGGNQPQHF.

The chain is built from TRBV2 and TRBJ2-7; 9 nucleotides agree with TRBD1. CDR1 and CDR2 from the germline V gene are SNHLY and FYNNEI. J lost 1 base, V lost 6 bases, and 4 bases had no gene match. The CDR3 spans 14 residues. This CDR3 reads CASSAGQGSYEQYF. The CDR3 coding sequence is TGTGCCAGCAGCGCAGGACAGGGGTCCTACGAGCAGTACTTC.

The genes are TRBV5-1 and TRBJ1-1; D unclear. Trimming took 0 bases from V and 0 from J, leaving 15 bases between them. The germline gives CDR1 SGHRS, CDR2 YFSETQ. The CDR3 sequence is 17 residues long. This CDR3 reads CASSLVQQQIMNTEAFF. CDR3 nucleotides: TGCGCCAGCAGCTTGGTACAGCAACAAATCATGAACACTGAAGCTTTCTTT.

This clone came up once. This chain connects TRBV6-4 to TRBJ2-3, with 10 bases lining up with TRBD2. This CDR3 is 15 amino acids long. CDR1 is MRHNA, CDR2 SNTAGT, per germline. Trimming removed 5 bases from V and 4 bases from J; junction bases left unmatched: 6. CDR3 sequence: CASSHSGRIADTQYF. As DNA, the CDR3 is TGTGCCAGCAGTCATAGCGGGAGGATAGCAGATACGCAGTATTTT.

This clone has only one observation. CDR3 region: CASSSMGTSGSLINEQFF. Written as DNA, the CDR3 is TGTGCCAGCAGTTCAATGGGGACTAGCGGGAGTTTAATCAATGAGCAGTTCTTC. The chain has TRBV27 and TRBJ2-1, with 14 bases lining up with TRBD2. The junction had 11 bases not matched to a gene; V was cut back by 4 bases and J by 6 bases. The CDR3 is 18 amino acids. CDR1 MNHEY and CDR2 SMNVEV come from the germline V gene (reference sequence).

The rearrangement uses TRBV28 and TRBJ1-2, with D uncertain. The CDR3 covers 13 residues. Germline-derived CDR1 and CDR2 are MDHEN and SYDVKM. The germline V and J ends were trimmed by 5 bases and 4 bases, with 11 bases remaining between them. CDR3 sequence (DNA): TGTGCCAGCAGTCCGATAAATGCCTATGGCTACACCTTC. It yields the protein CASSPINAYGYTF.

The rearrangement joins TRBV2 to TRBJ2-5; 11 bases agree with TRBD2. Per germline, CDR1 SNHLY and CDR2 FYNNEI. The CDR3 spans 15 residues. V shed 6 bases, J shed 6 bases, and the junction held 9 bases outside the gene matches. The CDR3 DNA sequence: TGTGCCAGCAGCGTTAGCGGGAGGGCCGAGAAGACCCAGTACTTC. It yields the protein CASSVSGRAEKTQYF.

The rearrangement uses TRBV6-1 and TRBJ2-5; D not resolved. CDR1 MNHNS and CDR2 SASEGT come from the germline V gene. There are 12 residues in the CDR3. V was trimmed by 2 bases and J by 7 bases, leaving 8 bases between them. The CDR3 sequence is CASSEPPRTQYF. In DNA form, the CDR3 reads TGTGCCAGCAGTGAACCTCCGAGGACCCAGTACTTC.

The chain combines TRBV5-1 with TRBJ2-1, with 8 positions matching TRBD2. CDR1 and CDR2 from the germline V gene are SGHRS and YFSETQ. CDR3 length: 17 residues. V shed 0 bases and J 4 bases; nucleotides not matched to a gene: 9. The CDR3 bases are TGCGCCAGCAGCTTGGCCAAGACTAGCGACAGGTACAATGAGCAGTTCTTC. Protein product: CASSLAKTSDRYNEQFF. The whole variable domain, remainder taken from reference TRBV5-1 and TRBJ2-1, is KAGVTQTPRYLIKTRGQQVTLSCSPISGHRSVSWYQQTPGQGLQFLFEYFSETQRNKGNFPGRFSGRQFSNSRSEMNVSTLELGDSALYLCASSLAKTSDRYNEQFFGPGTRLTVL.

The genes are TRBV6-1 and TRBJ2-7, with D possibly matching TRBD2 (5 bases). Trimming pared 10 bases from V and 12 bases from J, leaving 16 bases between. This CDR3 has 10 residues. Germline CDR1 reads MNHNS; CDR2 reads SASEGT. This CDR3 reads CATRDRVRYF. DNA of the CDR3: TGTGCCACCCGGGATCGGGTAAGGTACTTC.

The CDR3 DNA reads TGCGCCAGCAGCTTGGGTTGGGAAACAGATACGCAGTATTTT. Its translation is CASSLGWETDTQYF. The chain couples TRBV5-1 to TRBJ2-3; D gene unclear. CDR1 and CDR2 (germline): SGHRS, YFSETQ. The CDR3 is made up of 14 amino acids. V was clipped by 0 bases and J by 3 bases, with 8 bases between them.

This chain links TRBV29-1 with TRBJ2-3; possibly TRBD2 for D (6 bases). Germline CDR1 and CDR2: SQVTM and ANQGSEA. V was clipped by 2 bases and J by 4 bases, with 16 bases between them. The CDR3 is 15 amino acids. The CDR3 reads CSVEPGVFTSDTQYF. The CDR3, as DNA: TGCAGCGTTGAACCGGGGGTTTTTACTTCAGATACGCAGTATTTT.

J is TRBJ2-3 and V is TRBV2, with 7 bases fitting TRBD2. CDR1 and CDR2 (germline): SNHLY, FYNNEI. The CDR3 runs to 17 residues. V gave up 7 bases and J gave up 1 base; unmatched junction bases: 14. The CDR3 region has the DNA TGTGCCAGCAAGGGCTTGGAGGGAGGGTGGGGCACAGATACGCAGTATTTT. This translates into CASKGLEGGWGTDTQYF. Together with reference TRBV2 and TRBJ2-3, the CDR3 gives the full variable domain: EPEVTQTPSHQVTQMGQEVILRCVPISNHLYFYWYRQILGQKVEFLVSFYNNEISEKSEIFDDQFSVERPDGSNFTLKIRSTKLEDSAMYFCASKGLEGGWGTDTQYFGPGTRLTVL.